These 19 T cell receptor beta chains were sequenced from one sample in a study of OX40 agonist ivuxolimab in advanced cancers. Profiled with immunoSEQ multiplex PCR; TCRdb holds only in-frame clones, not every one. The sample records roughly 100,000 clones, about 90% being singletons. The sample in question was CD4+ or CD8+ T cells sorted from blood, obtained in a trial of the OX40 agonist ivuxolimab. Receptors were obtained from an adult with an advanced solid tumor such as melanoma, head and neck, liver or kidney cancer.

This chain uses TRBV7-9 with TRBJ1-1, with TRBD1 matching 7 bases. In germline, CDR1 is SEHNR, CDR2 FQNEAQ (reference sequence). This CDR3 is 13 amino acids long. V was clipped by 7 bases and J by 3 bases; unmatched bases: 5. CDR3 residues: CASTQGEDTEAFF. The CDR3 nucleotides are TGTGCCAGCACCCAGGGGGAGGACACTGAAGCTTTCTTT.

V gene TRBV7-9 combines with J gene TRBJ1-5, with unresolved D. Trimming left V 0 bases short and J 3 bases short, with 3 bases between. The CDR3 has 13 residues. Germline CDR1 SEHNR, CDR2 FQNEAQ (reference sequence). This CDR3 is CASSLAANQPQHF. Written as DNA, the CDR3 is TGTGCCAGCAGCTTAGCTGCCAATCAGCCCCAGCATTTT.

This clone has a single count. V is TRBV7-9 and J is TRBJ1-2; D gene uncertain. The V and J ends lost 5 bases and 0 bases respectively, with 16 bases between them. The germline V gene encodes CDR1 SEHNR and CDR2 FQNEAQ (reference sequence). The CDR3 contains 16 residues. The CDR3 spells CASSRLQILANYGYTF. CDR3 DNA: TGTGCCAGCAGCAGACTACAGATTCTCGCTAACTATGGCTACACCTTC.

This clone was seen more than once but under ten times. This sequence joins TRBV6-5 and TRBJ2-6, with unresolved D. CDR1 is MNHEY, CDR2 SVGAGI, per germline. The CDR3 spans 14 residues. V was cut by 0 bases and J by 4 bases, with 4 bases left in between. The CDR3 region has the DNA TGTGCCAGCAGTTACTCGCTCGGGGCCAACGTCCTGACTTTC. Its translation is CASSYSLGANVLTF.

This chain links TRBV6-5 with TRBJ1-4; 8 nucleotides line up with TRBD1. The CDR3 covers 13 residues. CDR1 is MNHEY and CDR2 is SVGAGI in the germline V gene. The ends lost 2 bases at V and 7 bases at J; junction bases unmatched: 0. The CDR3 nucleotides read TGTGCCAGCAGTTACCAGGGGGCTGAAAAACTGTTTTTT. As protein: CASSYQGAEKLFF.

The V and J genes are TRBV7-3 and TRBJ2-5; weak D call: TRBD1 (6 bases). Germline V CDR1 and CDR2: SGHTA, FQGTGA. The CDR3 is made up of 15 amino acids. Trimming cost V 2 bases and J 5 bases, with 15 bases left between them. The CDR3 protein is CASSLAGAKLETQYF. The CDR3 bases are TGTGCCAGCAGCTTAGCAGGGGCGAAATTGGAGACCCAGTACTTC. Complete variable domain (other parts from reference TRBV7-3 and TRBJ2-5): GAGVSQTPSNKVTEKGKYVELRCDPISGHTALYWYRQSLGQGPEFLIYFQGTGAADDSGLPNDRFFAVRPEGSVSTLKIQRTERGDSAVYLCASSLAGAKLETQYFGPGTRLLVL.

The chain uses TRBV5-4 and TRBJ2-5; D is uncertain. Near its end, the DNA agrees better with TRBJ2-7, so the J call may be wrong. Germline V gene lookup returns CDR1 SGHNT and CDR2 YYREEE (reference sequence). The CDR3 is 15 residues long. Written as DNA, the CDR3 is TGTGCCAGCAGCCCCGGGTTCTCCAGCTCCTACGAGCAGTACTTC. Its protein product is CASSPGFSSSYEQYF.

The V and J genes are TRBV2 and TRBJ2-3; D ambiguous. Trimming removed 6 bases at V and 1 base at J, with 11 bases between. Germline V gene sequence: CDR1 SNHLY, CDR2 FYNNEI. The CDR3 has 14 amino acids. CDR3 sequence reads: CASSPRAGTDTQYF. The CDR3 DNA is TGTGCCAGCAGCCCCCGGGCAGGCACAGATACGCAGTATTTT.

Worth noting for this clone: The same CDR3 also results from other DNA sequences found in this sample. The chain carries TRBV27 and TRBJ2-7; TRBD2 might be the D (5 bases). Germline values: CDR1 MNHEY, CDR2 SMNVEV (reference sequence). The CDR3 sequence is 13 residues long. Trimming pared 3 bases from V and 1 base from J, leaving 7 bases between. The CDR3 spells CASSFRGSYEQYF. CDR3 in DNA: TGTGCCAGCAGTTTTCGGGGTTCCTACGAGCAGTACTTC.

This clone was observed once. This chain links TRBV7-9 with TRBJ2-1; 7 bases are shared with TRBD2. Per the germline V gene, CDR1 is SEHNR and CDR2 is FQNEAQ (reference sequence). CDR3 length: 14 residues. After removal of 3 bases from V and 6 bases from J, the junction contained 5 bases not matched to a gene. In DNA, the CDR3 is TGTGCCAGCAGCTTTCCGGGACTACCCAATGAGCAGTTCTTC. The encoded protein is CASSFPGLPNEQFF.

The CDR3 reads CAWSVRPTGLWGNQPQHF. In DNA form, the CDR3 reads TGTGCCTGGAGTGTGCGACCTACAGGGTTGTGGGGCAATCAGCCCCAGCATTTT. The chain is built from TRBV30 and TRBJ1-5; maybe TRBD1 (6 bases). V lost 0 bases and J lost 2, with 20 bases in between. CDR1 is GTSNPN and CDR2 is SVGIG in the germline V gene (reference sequence). The CDR3 has 18 residues. Full variable domain (missing parts from reference TRBV30 and TRBJ1-5): SQTIHQWPATLVQPVGSPLSLECTVEGTSNPNLYWYRQAAGRGLQLLFYSVGIGQISSEVPQNLSASRPQDRQFILSSKKLLLSDSGFYLCAWSVRPTGLWGNQPQHFGDGTRLSIL.

V is TRBV9 and J is TRBJ2-6; a possible D gene is TRBD1 (6 bases). Between the trimmed V and J ends, which lost 4 bases and 0 bases, there was a span of 23 bases. Germline CDR1 reads SGDLS; CDR2 reads YYNGEE. There are 20 residues in the CDR3. CDR3 in amino acids: CASSPHKRGSDYSGANVLTF. The CDR3, as DNA: TGTGCCAGCAGCCCCCACAAAAGGGGGAGTGACTACTCTGGGGCCAACGTCCTGACTTTC.

This chain connects TRBV11-2 to TRBJ2-7, with TRBD2 matching 13 bases. The CDR3 is 18 residues long. Per the germline V gene, CDR1 is SGHAT and CDR2 is FQNNGV. The V segment lost 1 base and the J segment 0 bases; nucleotides outside the gene matches: 6. CDR3: CASSLGTSGSSSSYEQYF. The CDR3 nucleotides read TGTGCCAGCAGCTTAGGGACTAGCGGGAGTTCAAGCTCCTACGAGCAGTACTTC.

The rearrangement uses TRBV10-3 and TRBJ2-1; 8 nucleotides match TRBD1. The CDR3 is 14 amino acids. The trim removed 0 bases at V and 7 bases at J, leaving 2 bases unmatched. Germline V gives CDR1 ENHRY, CDR2 SYGVKD. The CDR3 coding sequence is TGTGCCATCAGTGAGTCGGACAGGGAAAATGAGCAGTTCTTC. This sequence encodes CAISESDRENEQFF.

This clone was seen just once. This chain connects TRBV2 to TRBJ2-7; no clear D. V was clipped by 7 bases and J by 3 bases, with 13 bases between them. In germline, CDR1 is SNHLY, CDR2 FYNNEI. The CDR3 extends over 13 amino acids. CDR3 DNA sequence: TGTGCCAGCAATAGTGTAACGGACTACGAGCAGTACTTC. Its translation: CASNSVTDYEQYF.

The V call is TRBV27, the J call TRBJ1-6; no firm D call. CDR1 is MNHEY and CDR2 is SMNVEV in the germline V gene (reference sequence). The CDR3 extends over 12 amino acids. Trimming took off 3 bases at V and 7 bases at J, with 4 bases between the two ends. The CDR3: CASSLINSPLHF. DNA for the CDR3: TGTGCCAGCAGTTTGATCAATTCACCCCTCCACTTT.

The V call is TRBV7-8, the J call TRBJ2-1; TRBD2 matches at 9 bases. With V trimmed by 2 bases and J by 6 bases, 14 bases remained unmatched. The CDR3 is 18 residues long. Germline CDR1 is SGHVS and CDR2 is FQNEAQ. In DNA, the CDR3 is TGTGCCAGCAGCTTAACCGGGACTAGCCCTAAAAAGGGCAATGAGCAGTTCTTC. It specifies CASSLTGTSPKKGNEQFF.

In this sample, this clone turned up once. CDR3 DNA: TGTGCCAGCAGCTTAGCGAGCACGGGCTCCTACGAGCAGTACTTC. Protein sequence: CASSLASTGSYEQYF. The chain uses TRBV7-2 and TRBJ2-7; D gene unclear. The germline V gene encodes CDR1 SGHTA and CDR2 FQGNSA. The CDR3 runs to 15 residues. V lost 0 bases and J lost 0, with 9 bases in between.

This chain joins TRBV27 and TRBJ2-7; 9 bases map to TRBD2. The CDR3 is 16 residues long. Germline assignment: CDR1 MNHEY and CDR2 SMNVEV (reference sequence). The ends lost 5 bases at V and 2 bases at J; junction bases unmatched: 10. The CDR3 region has the DNA TGTGCCAGCAGTATAAACCGACTAGCGGAAACCTACGAGCAGTACTTC. It yields the protein CASSINRLAETYEQYF.